This TCR beta chain was recorded in a study of blood T cell repertoires in COVID-19. Study summary: Acute and convalescent COVID-19 samples came from the United States, Italy and Spain. Sample material is recorded as cDNA or gDNA derived from T cells, B-cell-depleted T cells, or PBMCs.

In the original workflow: For nucleated cells, counts were estimated from reference gene primer amplification. The method was immunoSEQ multiplex PCR; TCRdb's version includes in-frame clones alone and lacks a portion of them. V and J calls plus clone size are reproduced from that table; the DNA served to infer D and trimming. Of approximately 350,000 clones listed, 80% to 90% are singletons. Enrolment of Seattle patients took place during active infection, and they were followed longitudinally. The sample comprised peripheral blood. This clonotype was obtained from a woman aged 25 to 39 with COVID-19, enrolled during active disease.

The CDR3 coding sequence is TGTGCCAGCAGTGAACTAAGCGGGAGATGGGAGCAGTTCTTC. It encodes CASSELSGRWEQFF. The chain joins TRBV25-1 to TRBJ2-1; 8 nucleotides line up with TRBD2. V gave up 2 bases and J gave up 10 bases; unmatched junction bases: 7. Germline V gene sequence: CDR1 MGHDK, CDR2 SYGVNS. The CDR3 has 14 amino acids.